The 23 T cell receptor beta chains below come from one sample, sequenced in a study of Tregs in tolerant kidney transplant recipients. Mixed chimerism was transient after nonmyeloablative marrow transplants from related graft donors. Generated by immunoSEQ multiplex PCR, the TCRdb table keeps only in-frame clones and is missing some. The sample's table shows approximately 24,000 clones. The starting material was CD4+ T cells from blood (PBMCs), obtained 6 months after the transplant. These receptor sequences come from a human patient who received a combined kidney and bone marrow transplant. These T cells may partly come from the graft donor.

Worth noting for this clone: Read sequence stops 3 residues before the CDR3 end, and the germline J gene provides the missing end. The rearrangement uses TRBV7-2 and TRBJ2-3, with no clear D. The CDR3 covers 12 residues. CDR1 is SGHTA, CDR2 FQGNSA, per germline. Trimming took off 2 bases at V and 3 bases at J, with 3 bases between the two ends. CDR3: CASSLLTDTQYF. The part of the CDR3 DNA that was read is TGTGCCAGCAGCTTATTAACAGATACG. Together with reference TRBV7-2 and TRBJ2-3, the CDR3 gives the full variable domain: GAGVSQSPSNKVTEKGKDVELRCDPISGHTALYWYRQSLGQGLEFLIYFQGNSAPDKSGLPSDRFSAERTGGSVSTLTIQRTQQEDSAVYLCASSLLTDTQYFGPGTRLTVL.

For this clone: The read finishes 3 residues shy of the CDR3 end, and the germline J gene is used to complete it. The V and J genes are TRBV5-6 and TRBJ2-7; weak D call: TRBD1 (6 bases). Germline V lookup: CDR1 SGHDT, CDR2 YYEEEE. The CDR3 runs to 14 residues. Trimming cost V 4 bases and J 3 bases, with 14 bases left between them. CDR3 DNA (partial): TGTGCCAGCAGCATGGGACACAGGATCTACGAG. It yields the protein CASSMGHRIYE. The complete CDR3 protein is CASSMGHRIYEQYF.

Note on this clone: The read gets to within 3 residues of the CDR3 end, and the germline J gene fills in the rest. This chain joins TRBV5-1 and TRBJ2-2; 9 bases are shared with TRBD1. The CDR3 loop spans 15 amino acids. V was clipped by 0 bases and J by 5 bases; unmatched bases: 2. CDR1 is SGHRS and CDR2 is YFSETQ in the germline V gene. The covered CDR3 bases are TGCGCCAGCAGCTTGGACAGGGGGCCGACCGGGGAG. This codes for CASSLDRGPTGE. The entire CDR3 protein reads CASSLDRGPTGELFF.

As to this clone: The read ends 3 residues early relative to the CDR3; the germline J gene fills the gap. The rearrangement joins TRBV18 to TRBJ2-7; TRBD1 is a possible D gene (5 bases). CDR3 length: 13 amino acids. Per the germline V gene, CDR1 is KGHSH and CDR2 is LQKENI. Trimming shortened V by 2 bases and J by 3 bases, and 8 bases separated the two germline ends. CDR3 bases read: TGTGCCAGCTCACCAGGGGCGCGCTACGAG. Protein: CASSPGARYE. The entire CDR3 protein reads CASSPGARYEQYF.

For this clone: The sequence runs out 3 residues before the end of the CDR3; the remainder is reconstructed from the germline J gene. This chain connects TRBV7-6 to TRBJ2-2; tentative D call: TRBD2 (5 bases). The V gene lost 1 base and the J gene lost 3 bases, with 9 bases spanning the gap. Per germline, CDR1 SGHVS and CDR2 FNYEAQ. The length of the CDR3 is 15 residues. This CDR3 reads CASSLGSSHTGELFF. The CDR3 bases that were read are TGTGCCAGCAGCTTAGGCTCTAGCCACACCGGGGAG.

With regard to this clone: A read error may account for a junction end that differs from germline. The sequenced fragment ends 3 residues before the CDR3 boundary, so the rest is inferred from the germline J gene. This chain joins TRBV5-1 and TRBJ1-1, with D uncertain. Germline assignment: CDR1 SGHRS and CDR2 YFSETQ. The CDR3 is made up of 15 amino acids. The CDR3 DNA, read in part, is TGCGCCAGCAGGTCTTTGGCAGGAAAGAACACCGAA. This encodes CASRSLAGKNTE. In full, the CDR3 is CASRSLAGKNTEAFF.

Comment on this clone: The read terminates 3 residues ahead of where the CDR3 ends, so the germline J gene completes it. The chain joins TRBV2 to TRBJ1-6; 10 nucleotides align to TRBD1. This CDR3 is built from 17 residues. Unmatched junction bases numbered 9, after V lost 6 bases and J lost 4 bases. Germline V lookup: CDR1 SNHLY, CDR2 FYNNEI. CDR3 in amino acids: CASRGRDRGVYNSPLHF. CDR3 DNA (partial): TGTGCCAGCAGGGGAAGGGACAGGGGCGTTTATAATTCACCC.

Remarks on this clone: The read terminates 3 residues before the CDR3 end, so the remaining end is supplied by the germline J gene. The rearrangement joins TRBV5-1 to TRBJ1-1; TRBD1 agrees at 7 bases. The V gene end was trimmed by 3 bases and the J gene end by 5 bases; junction bases not matched to a gene: 7. The germline gives CDR1 SGHRS, CDR2 YFSETQ. The CDR3 loop spans 14 amino acids. The CDR3 sequence: CASSSGQAITEAFF. The covered CDR3 bases are TGCGCCAGCAGCTCCGGACAGGCTATAACTGAA. Full variable domain (missing parts from reference TRBV5-1 and TRBJ1-1): KAGVTQTPRYLIKTRGQQVTLSCSPISGHRSVSWYQQTPGQGLQFLFEYFSETQRNKGNFPGRFSGRQFSNSRSEMNVSTLELGDSALYLCASSSGQAITEAFFGQGTRLTVV.

To note about this clone: The read stops 3 residues short of the end of the CDR3; the missing end is completed from the germline J gene. This rearrangement joins TRBV19 to TRBJ1-5, with 9 bases matching TRBD1. Losses at the gene ends were 7 bases for V and 4 bases for J; bases not matched to a gene: 2. Germline CDR1 and CDR2: LNHDA and SQIVND (reference sequence). This CDR3 region has 13 residues. The CDR3 DNA, read in part, is TGTGCCAGTACGGACAGGGGAAATCAGCCC. It codes for CASTDRGNQP. The full CDR3 sequence reads CASTDRGNQPQHF. Combining the CDR3 with reference TRBV19 and TRBJ1-5 gives the whole variable domain DGGITQSPKYLFRKEGQNVTLSCEQNLNHDAMYWYRQDPGQGLRLIYYSQIVNDFQKGDIAEGYSVSREKKESFPLTVTSAQKNPTAFYLCASTDRGNQPQHFGDGTRLSIL.

About this clone itself: The read ends 3 residues before the CDR3 terminus; that terminus is restored from the germline J gene. The chain combines TRBV7-2 with TRBJ1-1; 8 bases are shared with TRBD1. CDR1 SGHTA and CDR2 FQGNSA come from the germline V gene. The J segment lost 5 bases and the V segment lost 6 bases, leaving 8 bases of the junction unmatched. The CDR3 runs to 14 residues. CDR3 loop: CASSSQGGVTEAFF. The part of the CDR3 DNA that was read is TGTGCCAGCAGTTCACAGGGGGGGGTGACTGAA.

Worth noting for this clone: The DNA ends 3 residues before the CDR3 does, and the rest of the CDR3 is filled in from the germline J gene. The rearrangement uses TRBV2 and TRBJ1-1; the D is unclear. Germline CDR1 SNHLY, CDR2 FYNNEI. V was cut by 5 bases and J by 6 bases, with 16 bases left in between. The CDR3 covers 14 residues. The DNA read from the CDR3 is TGTGCCAGCAGTCTACAGCTCCGGAGCCCTGAA. Amino acid sequence: CASSLQLRSPE. The whole CDR3 sequence reads CASSLQLRSPEAFF.

The CDR3 sequence is CASSSPGVTKVGTNEKLFF. The CDR3 DNA, read in part, is TGTGCCAGTAGTTCACCAGGGGTAACAAAGGTTGGAACTAATGAAAAA. The genes are TRBV19 and TRBJ1-4; TRBD1 is a possible D gene (6 bases). Read sequence stops 3 residues before the CDR3 end, and the germline J gene provides the missing end. The germline CDR1 and CDR2 sequences are LNHDA and SQIVND (reference sequence). The ends were cut back, 5 bases at V and 1 base at J, with 23 bases in the middle. The CDR3 extends over 19 amino acids.

As for this clone: The read gets to within 3 residues of the CDR3 end, and the germline J gene fills in the rest. The chain joins TRBV5-1 to TRBJ2-2, with unresolved D. Trimming removed 0 bases at V and 5 bases at J, with 17 bases between. Germline-derived CDR1 and CDR2 are SGHRS and YFSETQ. The CDR3 totals 17 residues. The covered CDR3 bases are TGCGCCAGCAGCTTGGTAATTGTCCACGCCAGGACCGGGGAG. Its protein is CASSLVIVHARTGE. The whole CDR3 protein is CASSLVIVHARTGELFF.

CDR3 DNA, as far as it was read: TGCAGTGCAGGGGATTCCGCGATCACAGATACG. This gives the protein CSAGDSAITDT. In full, the CDR3 reads CSAGDSAITDTQYF. The chain employs TRBV20-1 and TRBJ2-3; D possibly corresponds to TRBD1 (5 bases). From the germline J gene comes the end of the CDR3, since the read stops 3 residues before it. Germline V CDR1 and CDR2: DFQATT, SNEGSKA (reference sequence). CDR3 size: 14 residues. Trimming removed 6 bases at V and 2 bases at J, with 15 bases between.

Comments on this clone: The CDR3 end lies 3 residues beyond the end of the read and is filled in from the germline J gene. The chain uses TRBV18 and TRBJ1-4; tentatively, D is TRBD1 (6 bases). The V end was cut by 5 bases, the J end by 3 bases, with 10 bases between. Germline lookup yields CDR1 KGHSH and CDR2 LQKENI. The CDR3 contains 14 residues. The CDR3 reads CASSKDRSNEKLFF. The CDR3 bases that were read are TGTGCCAGCTCAAAGGACAGATCTAATGAAAAA.

CDR3 sequence reads: CASSLSGNTIYF. The sequenced CDR3 bases are TGTGCCAGCAGCTTATCAGGAAACACC. V is TRBV7-2 and J is TRBJ1-3, with D unresolved. The read comes to an end 3 residues before the CDR3 does, leaving the germline J gene to fill in the end. Germline assignment: CDR1 SGHTA and CDR2 FQGNSA. V was clipped by 2 bases and J by 4 bases, with 3 bases between them. The CDR3 length is 12 residues.

Concerning this clone: The sequence runs out 3 residues before the end of the CDR3; the remainder is reconstructed from the germline J gene. V is TRBV20-1 and J is TRBJ2-2; D call uncertain. The CDR3 has 11 amino acids. The germline V gene has CDR1 DFQATT and CDR2 SNEGSKA (reference sequence). The sequenced part of the CDR3 DNA is TGCAGCACCCGGCGGACCGGGGAG. Its protein is CSTRRTGE. The CDR3, in full, reads CSTRRTGELFF.

About this clone itself: The CDR3 end is not reached by the read, which stops 3 residues before it; the germline J gene fills it in. The genes are TRBV7-9 and TRBJ2-4, with 7 bases aligning to TRBD2. CDR1 and CDR2 from the germline V gene are SEHNR and FQNEAQ (reference sequence). This CDR3 comprises 14 residues. The sequenced part of the CDR3 DNA is TGTGCCAGCAGACCAACCTGGGGGGAGGGACTT. Its protein product is CASRPTWGEGL. Given in full, the CDR3 is CASRPTWGEGLQYF.

On this clone: The read is 3 residues too short to cover the CDR3 end, so that end is filled in from the germline J gene. This sequence joins TRBV6-1 and TRBJ1-5; 8 positions agree with TRBD1. In germline, CDR1 is MNHNS, CDR2 SASEGT. The V segment lost 3 bases and the J segment 4 bases; nucleotides outside the gene matches: 5. The CDR3 totals 15 residues. Incomplete CDR3 DNA: TGTGCCAGCAGTGATGCCCGGACAGGGAATCAGCCC. Protein: CASSDARTGNQP. In full, the CDR3 is CASSDARTGNQPQHF.

As for this clone: The sequenced fragment ends 3 residues before the CDR3 boundary, so the rest is inferred from the germline J gene. V and J are TRBV20-1 and TRBJ2-7; 9 nucleotides line up with TRBD2. The CDR3 contains 17 residues. Trimming removed 3 bases from V and 0 bases from J; junction bases left unmatched: 12. Germline V lookup: CDR1 DFQATT, CDR2 SNEGSKA (reference sequence). The CDR3 region is CSARSGTSTLRSYEQYF. CDR3 DNA (partial): TGCAGTGCTAGGTCCGGGACTAGCACGCTCCGCTCCTACGAG.

With respect to this clone: The missing CDR3 end, 3 residues past where the read stops, is filled in from the germline J gene. This chain connects TRBV7-9 to TRBJ1-2; D gene uncertain. Germline-derived CDR1 and CDR2 are SEHNR and FQNEAQ (reference sequence). This CDR3 is built from 13 residues. V was shortened by 3 bases and J by 6 bases, with 11 bases between the two germline ends. This CDR3 reads CASSFKLADGYTF. The covered CDR3 bases are TGTGCCAGCAGCTTTAAACTGGCGGATGGC.

In regard to this clone: The sequenced fragment ends 3 residues before the CDR3 boundary, so the rest is inferred from the germline J gene. V gene TRBV7-2 combines with J gene TRBJ2-1, with 14 nucleotides matching TRBD2. V trimming: 6 bases; J trimming: 6 bases; junction bases outside the gene matches: 4. The V gene's germline CDR1 is SGHTA and CDR2 FQGNSA. This CDR3 region has 15 residues. CDR3 DNA (partial): TGTGCCAGCAGGACTAGCGGGGGGGCCGGCAATGAG. This codes for CASRTSGGAGNE. The CDR3 as a whole reads CASRTSGGAGNEQFF.

In regard to this clone: The read ends 3 residues shy of where the CDR3 ends; the end is completed using the germline J gene. The chain links TRBV18 to TRBJ2-3; 9 bases map to TRBD2. Germline V gene lookup returns CDR1 KGHSH and CDR2 LQKENI. Trimming at V came to 6 bases and at J to 0 bases, leaving 4 bases not matched to a gene. The CDR3 runs to 15 residues. Partial CDR3 DNA: TGTGCCAGCTCTACTAGCGGGCAGAGCACAGATACG. This codes for CASSTSGQSTDT. The complete CDR3 sequence is CASSTSGQSTDTQYF.